This is a list of T cell receptor beta chains from one sample in a study. This table comes from immunoSEQ multiplex PCR, and its TCRdb copy is limited to in-frame clones, with some not included. The sample contains around 49,000 clones, over 85% of which appear only once. Sequenced input: PBMCs. These receptors all stem from a man in his forties or fifties with rheumatoid arthritis. The CDR3 runs from the conserved cysteine through the conserved F or W. D genes are given only for firm matches. The size field is filled for only some rows; it gives once, few, many or a size class.

abundance: -
d_gene: -
j_gene: TRBJ2-3
len: 14
v_gene: TRBV12-5
CDR3nt: TGTGCTAGTGGTTGGGGGACCAGCACAGATACGCAGTATTTT
CDR3aa: CASGWGTSTDTQYF

abundance: -
d_gene: TRBD2
j_gene: TRBJ2-1
len: 15
v_gene: TRBV2
CDR3nt: TGTGCCAGCAGGGGGACTAGCGGGATTTTTGGTGAGCAGTTCTTC
CDR3aa: CASRGTSGIFGEQFF

abundance: -
d_gene: TRBD1
j_gene: TRBJ2-7
len: 16
v_gene: TRBV5-4
CDR3nt: TGTGCCAGCAGACGATATACCCGGGACAGGGCCTACGAGCAGTACTTC
CDR3aa: CASRRYTRDRAYEQYF

abundance: -
d_gene: TRBD1
j_gene: TRBJ1-2
len: 14
v_gene: TRBV9
CDR3nt: TGTGCCAGCAGCGTAGGACAGGGGCTGTATGGCTACACCTTC
CDR3aa: CASSVGQGLYGYTF

abundance: once
d_gene: -
j_gene: TRBJ2-2
len: 14
v_gene: TRBV5-1
CDR3nt: TGCGCCAGCAGCTTGGAAATGAACACCGGGGAGCTGTTTTTT
CDR3aa: CASSLEMNTGELFF

abundance: -
d_gene: TRBD1
j_gene: TRBJ2-3
len: 15
v_gene: TRBV5-1
CDR3nt: TGCGCCAGCAGCATAATGACAGGGAGCACAGATACGCAGTATTTT
CDR3aa: CASSIMTGSTDTQYF

abundance: -
d_gene: -
j_gene: TRBJ1-2
len: 11
v_gene: TRBV27
CDR3nt: TGTGCCACAACTGGAGGGGATGGCTACACCTTC
CDR3aa: CATTGGDGYTF

abundance: -
d_gene: -
j_gene: TRBJ1-5
len: 14
v_gene: TRBV27
CDR3nt: TGTGCCAGCAGTTTATGGGGGAGCAATCAGCCCCAGCATTTT
CDR3aa: CASSLWGSNQPQHF

abundance: once
d_gene: -
j_gene: TRBJ1-2
len: 16
v_gene: TRBV3-1/TRBV3-2
CDR3nt: TGTGCCAGCAGCCAAAACTACCTGAGCGCGCTCGGTGGCTACACCTTC
CDR3aa: CASSQNYLSALGGYTF

abundance: -
d_gene: -
j_gene: TRBJ1-2
len: 13
v_gene: TRBV12-3/TRBV12-4
CDR3nt: TGTGCCAGCAGTCCCGGGACCGCCTTTGGCTACACCTTC
CDR3aa: CASSPGTAFGYTF

abundance: -
d_gene: -
j_gene: TRBJ1-4
len: 13
v_gene: TRBV6-1
CDR3nt: TGTGCCAGCAGTGAGGGTTTGGTAGAAAAACTGTTTTTT
CDR3aa: CASSEGLVEKLFF

abundance: -
d_gene: -
j_gene: TRBJ1-1
len: 11
v_gene: TRBV18
CDR3nt: TGTGCCAGCTCACCCGACACTGAAGCTTTCTTT
CDR3aa: CASSPDTEAFF

abundance: -
d_gene: -
j_gene: TRBJ2-5
len: 15
v_gene: TRBV18
CDR3nt: TGTGCCAGCTCACCACTGCAGGTCCGCGGGGAGACCCAGTACTTC
CDR3aa: CASSPLQVRGETQYF